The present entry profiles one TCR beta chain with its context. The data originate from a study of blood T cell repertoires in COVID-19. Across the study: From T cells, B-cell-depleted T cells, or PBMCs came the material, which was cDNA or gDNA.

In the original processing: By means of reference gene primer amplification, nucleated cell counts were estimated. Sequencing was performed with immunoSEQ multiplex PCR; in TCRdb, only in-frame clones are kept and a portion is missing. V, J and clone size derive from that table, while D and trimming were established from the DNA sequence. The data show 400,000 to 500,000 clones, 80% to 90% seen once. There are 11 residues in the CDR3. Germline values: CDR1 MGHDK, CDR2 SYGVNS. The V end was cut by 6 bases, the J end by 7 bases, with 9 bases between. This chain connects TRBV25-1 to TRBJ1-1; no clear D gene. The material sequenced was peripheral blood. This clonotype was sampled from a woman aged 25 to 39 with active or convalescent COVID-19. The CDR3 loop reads CASSKLHEAFF. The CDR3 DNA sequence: TGTGCCAGCAGCAAACTCCATGAAGCTTTCTTT.